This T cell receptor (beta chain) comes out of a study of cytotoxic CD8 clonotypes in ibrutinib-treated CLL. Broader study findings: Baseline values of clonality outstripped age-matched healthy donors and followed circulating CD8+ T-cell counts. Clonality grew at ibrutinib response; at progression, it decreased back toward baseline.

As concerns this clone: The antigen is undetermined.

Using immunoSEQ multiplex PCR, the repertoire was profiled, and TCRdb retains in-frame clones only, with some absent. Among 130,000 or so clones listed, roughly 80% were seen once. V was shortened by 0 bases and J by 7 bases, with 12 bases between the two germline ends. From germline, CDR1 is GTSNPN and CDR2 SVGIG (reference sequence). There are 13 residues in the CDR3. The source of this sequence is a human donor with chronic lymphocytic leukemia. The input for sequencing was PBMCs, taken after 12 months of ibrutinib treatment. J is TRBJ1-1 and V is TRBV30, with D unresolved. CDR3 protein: CAWSVLVGIEAFF. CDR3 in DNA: TGTGCCTGGAGTGTACTGGTGGGGATTGAAGCTTTCTTT.